This T cell receptor beta chain appears in the sequencing data of a study of blood T cell repertoires in COVID-19 (dated by TCRdb to about 2020). Some background on the complete study: Samples from collaborators originated in the United States, Italy and Spain and spanned both the acute and convalescent phases of COVID-19. The prospective study material was composed of cDNA or gDNA derived from T cells, B-cell-depleted T cells, or PBMCs. Deeply sampled blood TCRbeta repertoires from subjects exposed to, actively infected with, or recovered from COVID-19 were included in the dataset. The repertoires were released in a freely available public database intended as a resource for research on the immune response to SARS-CoV-2. Samples were obtained from the ongoing ImmuneRACE study (first 160 participants) and from 1,254 subjects provided by 6 global collaborators. Sample metadata almost always included a de-identified subject ID, COVID-19 status, age in years and sex. Where HLA class I and class II types were available, the types were taken from metadata supplied by the sample provider, not from assay-based typing. General findings and caveats noted by the study authors: The quantity of clinical and demographic metadata differed by source and by participant and was supplied without curation.

Each collaborating institution followed its own protocols to collect whole blood in K2EDTA tubes. For TCRbeta analysis, collaborator samples were shipped as frozen whole blood, as isolated PBMCs, or as DNA extracted from either sample type. Its CDR3 holds 15 amino acids, cysteine through phenylalanine. Only CDR3 DNA remains: 45 bases, in frame from the first base. In the germline V gene, CDR1 corresponds to SGHDN and CDR2 to FVKESK. V ends up 2 bases short and J 4 bases short, with an unmatched junction base count of 5. Comment on this clone: Its antigen target is currently unknown. No per-base quality is available; no much larger clone lies one base away.

The immunoSEQ Assay, a bias-controlled multiplex PCR, was used to amplify TCRbeta CDR3 regions from genomic DNA. Per the original workflow: Within the assay, amplification of reference gene primers was used to estimate how many nucleated cells each sample contained. To quantify the absolute abundance of each unique TCRbeta CDR3 rearrangement, sequence reads were collapsed and filtered. For each sample, productive Simpson clonality was calculated as the square root of Simpson's diversity index across productive rearrangements. Drawn from immuneACCESS, this table holds only the in-frame rearrangements with V and J called that TCRdb kept. Clones are partly lost; checked studies trace under half to an unresolved V gene and leave the rest unexplained. That table supplies the V and J calls and clone size; D and trimming were determined from the DNA. The table for this sample lists more than 50,000 clones; roughly 91% of them were counted only once. The ten largest clonotypes hold approximately 1.6% of the sample.

The source of this sequence is a human donor in a cohort sampled during active COVID-19. Sample: peripheral blood. This sequence uses TRBV14 and TRBJ2-7; the central 10 bases match TRBD2. This receptor has the CDR3 CASSQRLAGSYEQYF. The DNA sequence reads TGTGCCAGCAGCCAACGACTAGCGGGTTCTTACGAGCAGTACTTC.